This entry lists 13 T cell receptor beta chains sequenced from one sample in a study of blood T cell repertoires in COVID-19. Generated by immunoSEQ multiplex PCR, the TCRdb table keeps only in-frame clones and is missing some. The repertoire holds some 400,000 clones, with roughly 86% as singletons. The specimen sequenced was peripheral blood. The receptors derive from a woman aged 25 to 45 with COVID-19, enrolled during active disease.

The genes are TRBV19 and TRBJ2-1; 8 bases fit TRBD2. The CDR3 has 14 amino acids. Germline V gene sequence: CDR1 LNHDA, CDR2 SQIVND (reference sequence). V lost 5 bases, J lost 6 bases, and 6 bases stayed unmatched. CDR3 DNA: TGTGCCAGTAGTTCCCCGGGACTAGGCAATGAGCAGTTCTTC. Translated: CASSSPGLGNEQFF.

J is TRBJ1-1 and V is TRBV30; D gene uncertain. The germline V and J ends were trimmed by 0 bases and 1 base, with 9 bases remaining between them. This CDR3 region has 14 residues. Germline V lookup: CDR1 GTSNPN, CDR2 SVGIG (reference sequence). The CDR3 loop reads CAWSVRASNTEAFF. The CDR3 nucleotides are TGTGCCTGGAGTGTGCGTGCTTCGAACACTGAAGCTTTCTTT.

The sample holds a few counts of this clone. The same CDR3 also results from other DNA sequences found in this sample. The chain couples TRBV28 to TRBJ2-2; 10 bases are shared with TRBD1. The CDR3 extends over 14 amino acids. The trim removed 6 bases at V and 2 bases at J, leaving 0 bases unmatched. Germline V gene sequence: CDR1 MDHEN, CDR2 SYDVKM. The CDR3 DNA follows: TGTGCCAGCAGGACAGGGGGCAACACCGGGGAGCTGTTTTTT. The encoded protein is CASRTGGNTGELFF. The complete variable domain, with remaining parts taken from reference TRBV28 and TRBJ2-2, reads DVKVTQSSRYLVKRTGEKVFLECVQDMDHENMFWYRQDPGLGLRLIYFSYDVKMKEKGDIPEGYSVSREKKERFSLILESASTNQTSMYLCASRTGGNTGELFFGEGSRLTVL.

The rearrangement joins TRBV28 to TRBJ1-4; 7 bases map to TRBD1. The J segment lost 10 bases and the V segment lost 5 bases, leaving 10 bases of the junction unmatched. CDR1 is MDHEN, CDR2 SYDVKM, per germline. The CDR3 covers 14 residues. The CDR3 is CASSPGTEGGKLFF. In DNA, the CDR3 is TGTGCCAGCAGTCCGGGGACAGAGGGGGGAAAACTGTTTTTT.

This chain connects TRBV29-1 to TRBJ2-3; 8 bases line up with TRBD2. Germline values: CDR1 SQVTM, CDR2 ANQGSEA. Losses at the gene ends were 1 base for V and 8 bases for J; bases not matched to a gene: 8. This CDR3 region has 14 residues. The CDR3 DNA is TGCAGCGTTGAAGTGGTCGGGGGGGGAGGTACGCAGTATTTT. Amino acids: CSVEVVGGGGTQYF.

The chain uses TRBV24-1 and TRBJ2-3; weak D call: TRBD1 (5 bases). CDR3 length: 14 residues. Germline CDR1 is KGHDR and CDR2 is SFDVKD. V was pared by 2 bases and J by 5 bases, with 10 bases between. DNA for the CDR3: TGTGCCACCAGTGATTCCTCGACAGTAGATACGCAGTATTTT. As protein: CATSDSSTVDTQYF.

V is TRBV27 and J is TRBJ2-1; tentative D call: TRBD2 (5 bases). Trimming left V 5 bases short and J 1 base short, with 15 bases between. The CDR3 loop spans 16 amino acids. Germline CDR1 and CDR2: MNHEY and SMNVEV (reference sequence). CDR3 sequence (DNA): TGTGCCAGCAGTCACCTTCTGGGAGTTTCCTACAATGAGCAGTTCTTC. This sequence encodes CASSHLLGVSYNEQFF.

In DNA, the CDR3 is TGTGCCAGCAGTGAAGCAGGGGGCACTGAAGCTTTCTTT. Protein: CASSEAGGTEAFF. This chain connects TRBV6-1 to TRBJ1-1; a possible D gene is TRBD1 (6 bases). The length of the CDR3 is 13 residues. From germline, CDR1 is MNHNS and CDR2 SASEGT. The V gene lost 0 bases and the J gene lost 4 bases, with 6 bases spanning the gap.

The rearrangement links TRBV3-1 (or the pseudogene TRBV3-2) to TRBJ2-1; TRBD2 matches 9 bases. The V segment lost 0 bases and the J segment 6 bases; nucleotides outside the gene matches: 9. CDR3 length: 17 amino acids. Germline CDR1 LGHDT, CDR2 YNNKEL (reference sequence). The CDR3: CASSQDGAGGPRNEQFF. The CDR3 nucleotides read TGTGCCAGCAGCCAAGATGGCGCGGGAGGGCCCCGCAATGAGCAGTTCTTC.

This clone was counted once. The J gene is TRBJ1-1, the V gene TRBV6-5; perhaps TRBD1 as D (5 bases). CDR3 size: 13 residues. V lost 8 bases and J lost 4, with 14 bases in between. Germline CDR1 and CDR2: MNHEY and SVGAGI. CDR3 sequence reads: CASGARGGTEAFF. CDR3 in DNA: TGTGCCAGCGGAGCCCGGGGGGGCACTGAAGCTTTCTTT.

The chain has TRBV11-2 and TRBJ2-2, with a tentative D call TRBD1 (6 bases). Trimming took 5 bases from V and 2 from J, leaving 15 bases between them. This CDR3 region has 16 residues. Germline loops: CDR1 SGHAT, CDR2 FQNNGV. The CDR3 region has the DNA TGTGCCAGCAGCCGGACCCGGACAGCAAACACCGGGGAGCTGTTTTTT. Protein product: CASSRTRTANTGELFF.

This clone has more than one count but fewer than ten. The gene calls are TRBV12-3 or TRBV12-4 and TRBJ1-5; D is undetermined. V lost 6 bases and J 7 bases, leaving 13 bases between the germline ends. The length of the CDR3 is 13 residues. Written as DNA, the CDR3 is TGTGCCAGCAGACCGGGTCCCAACCAGCCCCAGCATTTT. Protein: CASRPGPNQPQHF.

The rearrangement uses TRBV29-1 and TRBJ2-7, with TRBD2 matching 8 bases. CDR1 SQVTM and CDR2 ANQGSEA come from the germline V gene. The length of the CDR3 is 14 residues. V lost 3 bases and J lost 0; bases outside the gene matches: 4. For the CDR3, the DNA is TGCAGCGTTGACGGGCTAGCGGGCTCCTACGAGCAGTACTTC. It yields the protein CSVDGLAGSYEQYF.